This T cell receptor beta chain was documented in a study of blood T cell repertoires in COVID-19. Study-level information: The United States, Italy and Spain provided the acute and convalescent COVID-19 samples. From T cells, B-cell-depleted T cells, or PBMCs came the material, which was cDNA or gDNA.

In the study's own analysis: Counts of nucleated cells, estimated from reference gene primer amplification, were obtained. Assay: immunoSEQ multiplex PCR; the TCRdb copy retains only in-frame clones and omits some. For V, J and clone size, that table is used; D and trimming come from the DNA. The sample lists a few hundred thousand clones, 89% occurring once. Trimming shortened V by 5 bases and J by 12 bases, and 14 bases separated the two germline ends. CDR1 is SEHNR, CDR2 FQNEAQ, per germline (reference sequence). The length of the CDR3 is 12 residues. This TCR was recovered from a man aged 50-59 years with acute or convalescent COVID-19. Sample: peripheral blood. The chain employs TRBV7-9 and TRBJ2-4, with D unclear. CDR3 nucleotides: TGTGCCAGCAGCCCCCAGGATTCGCCTCAGTACTTC. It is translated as CASSPQDSPQYF. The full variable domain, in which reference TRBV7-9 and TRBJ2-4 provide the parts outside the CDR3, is DTGVSQNPRHKITKRGQNVTFRCDPISEHNRLYWYRQTLGQGPEFLTYFQNEAQLEKSRLLSDRFSAERPKGSFSTLEIQRTEQGDSAMYLCASSPQDSPQYFGAGTRLSVL.